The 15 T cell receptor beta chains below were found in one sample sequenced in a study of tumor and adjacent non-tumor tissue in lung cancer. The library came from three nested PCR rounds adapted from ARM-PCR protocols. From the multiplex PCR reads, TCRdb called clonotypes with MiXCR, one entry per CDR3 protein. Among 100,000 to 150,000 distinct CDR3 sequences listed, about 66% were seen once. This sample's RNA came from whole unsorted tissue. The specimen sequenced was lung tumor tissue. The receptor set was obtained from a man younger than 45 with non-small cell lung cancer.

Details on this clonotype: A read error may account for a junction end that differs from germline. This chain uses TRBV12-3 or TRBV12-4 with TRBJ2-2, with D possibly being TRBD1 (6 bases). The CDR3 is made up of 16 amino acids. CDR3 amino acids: CAGSTGTRGGTGELFF. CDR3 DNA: TGTGCCGGCAGTACCGGGACAAGGGGTGGTACCGGGGAGCTGTTTTTT.

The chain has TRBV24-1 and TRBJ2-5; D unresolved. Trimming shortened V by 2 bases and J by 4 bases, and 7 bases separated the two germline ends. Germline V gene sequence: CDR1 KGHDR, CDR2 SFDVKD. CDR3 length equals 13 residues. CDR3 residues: CATSDWLGETQYF. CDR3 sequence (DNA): TGTGCCACCAGTGATTGGCTGGGAGAGACCCAGTACTTC.

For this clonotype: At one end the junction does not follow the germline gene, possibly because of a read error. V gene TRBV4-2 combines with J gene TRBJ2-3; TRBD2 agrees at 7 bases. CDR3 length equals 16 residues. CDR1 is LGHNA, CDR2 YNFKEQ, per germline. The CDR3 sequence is CASSPAGTNGTDTQYF. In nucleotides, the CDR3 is TGCGCCAGCAGTCCAGCCGGGACTAACGGCACAGATACGCAGTATTTT.

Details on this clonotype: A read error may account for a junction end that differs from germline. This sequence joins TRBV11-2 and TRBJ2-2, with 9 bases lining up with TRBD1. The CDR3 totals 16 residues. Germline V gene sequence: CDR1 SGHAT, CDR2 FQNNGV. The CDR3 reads CASSPGTGLNTVELLF. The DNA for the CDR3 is TGTGCCAGCAGCCCCGGGACAGGGCTAAACACCGTGGAGCTGCTTTTT.

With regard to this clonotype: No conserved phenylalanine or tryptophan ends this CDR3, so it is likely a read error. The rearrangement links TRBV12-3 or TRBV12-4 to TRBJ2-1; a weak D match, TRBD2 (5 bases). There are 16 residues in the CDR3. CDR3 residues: CASSLLGPGSYNEQFV. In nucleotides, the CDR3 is TGCGCCAGCAGTTTGCTTGGTCCGGGATCCTACAATGAGCAGTTCGTC.

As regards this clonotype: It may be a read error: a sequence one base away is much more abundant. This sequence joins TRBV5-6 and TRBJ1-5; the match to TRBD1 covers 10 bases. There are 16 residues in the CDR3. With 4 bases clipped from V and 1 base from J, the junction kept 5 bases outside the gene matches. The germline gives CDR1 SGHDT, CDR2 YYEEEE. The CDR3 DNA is TGTGCCAGCAGCGGAGGGACAGGGGAAAGCAATCAGCCCCAGCATTTT. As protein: CASSGGTGESNQPQHF.

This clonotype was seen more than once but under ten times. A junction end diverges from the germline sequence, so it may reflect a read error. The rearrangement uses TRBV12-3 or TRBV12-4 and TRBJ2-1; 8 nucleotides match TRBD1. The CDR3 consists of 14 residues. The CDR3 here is CASNKQGADNEQFF. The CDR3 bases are TGTGCCAGCAACAAGCAGGGGGCAGACAATGAGCAGTTTTTC.

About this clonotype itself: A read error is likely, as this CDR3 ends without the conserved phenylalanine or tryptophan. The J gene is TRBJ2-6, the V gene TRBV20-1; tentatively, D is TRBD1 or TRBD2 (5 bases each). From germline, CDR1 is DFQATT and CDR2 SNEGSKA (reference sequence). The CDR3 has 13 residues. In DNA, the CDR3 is TGCAGTGCTACTAGCTCTGGGGCCAACATCCTGACTCTC. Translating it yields CSATSSGANILTL.

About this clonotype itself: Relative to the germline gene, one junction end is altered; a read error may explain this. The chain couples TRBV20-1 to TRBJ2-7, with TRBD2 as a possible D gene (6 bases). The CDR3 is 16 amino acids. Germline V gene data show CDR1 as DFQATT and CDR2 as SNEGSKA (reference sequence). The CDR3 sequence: CSARDFGTGDAYEQYF. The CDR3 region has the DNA TGTAGTGCTAGAGATTTCGGGACGGGAGACGCCTACGAGCAGTACTTC.

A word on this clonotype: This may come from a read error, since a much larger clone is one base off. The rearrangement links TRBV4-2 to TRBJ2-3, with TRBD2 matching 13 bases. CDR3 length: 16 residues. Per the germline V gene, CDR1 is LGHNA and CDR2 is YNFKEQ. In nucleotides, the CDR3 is TGTGTCAGCAGCCAAGCCGGGACTAGCGGGGCAGATACGCAGTATTTT. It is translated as CVSSQAGTSGADTQYF.

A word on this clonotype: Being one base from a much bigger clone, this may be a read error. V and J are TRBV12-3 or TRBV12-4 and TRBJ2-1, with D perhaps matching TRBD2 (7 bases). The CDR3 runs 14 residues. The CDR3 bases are TGTACCAGCAGTCGGGACGGGGGGCCCAATGAGCAGTTCTTC. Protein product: CTSSRDGGPNEQFF.

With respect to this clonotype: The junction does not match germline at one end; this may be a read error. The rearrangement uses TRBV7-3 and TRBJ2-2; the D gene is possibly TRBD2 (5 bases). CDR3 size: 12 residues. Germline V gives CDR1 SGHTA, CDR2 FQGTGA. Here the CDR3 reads CASSLFPGELFF. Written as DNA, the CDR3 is TGTGCCAGCAGCTTATTCCCCGGGGAGCTATTTTTT. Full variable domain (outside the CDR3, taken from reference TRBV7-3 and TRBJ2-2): GAGVSQTPSNKVTEKGKYVELRCDPISGHTALYWYRQSLGQGPEFLIYFQGTGAADDSGLPNDRFFAVRPEGSVSTLKIQRTERGDSAVYLCASSLFPGELFFGEGSRLTVL.

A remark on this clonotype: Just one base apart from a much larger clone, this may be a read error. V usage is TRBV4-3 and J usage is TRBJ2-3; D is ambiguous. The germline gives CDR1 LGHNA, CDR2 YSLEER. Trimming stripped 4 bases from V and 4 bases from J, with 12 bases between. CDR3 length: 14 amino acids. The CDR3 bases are TGCGCCAGCAGCCGCCAATACAATCCAGATACGCAGTATTTT. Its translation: CASSRQYNPDTQYF.

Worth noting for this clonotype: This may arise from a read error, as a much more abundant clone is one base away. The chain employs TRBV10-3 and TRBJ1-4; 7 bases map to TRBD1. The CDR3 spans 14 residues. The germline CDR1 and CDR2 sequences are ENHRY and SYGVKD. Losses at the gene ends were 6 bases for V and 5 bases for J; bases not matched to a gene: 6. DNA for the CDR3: TGTGCCATCAGGGGACAGAGTCCGAATGAAAAACTGTTTTTT. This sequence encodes CAIRGQSPNEKLFF.

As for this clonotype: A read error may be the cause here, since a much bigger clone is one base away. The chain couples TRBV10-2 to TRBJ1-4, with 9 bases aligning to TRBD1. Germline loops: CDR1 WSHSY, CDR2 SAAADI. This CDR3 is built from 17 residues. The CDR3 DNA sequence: TGCGCCAGCAGTGAGTCACCCTACAGGGGGCGCGAAGAAAAACTGCTTTTT. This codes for CASSESPYRGREEKLLF.